The present T cell receptor (beta chain) was sequenced within a study of blood T cell repertoires in COVID-19. Germline CDR1 MNHEY, CDR2 SMNVEV (reference sequence). This CDR3 spans 13 amino acids. V dropped 3 bases and J dropped 8 bases, with 13 bases sitting between them. The repertoire was sequenced with immunoSEQ multiplex PCR; TCRdb's copy has only in-frame clones and lacks some. The sample yields more than 15,000 clones, about four fifths seen once. The V gene is TRBV27, the J gene TRBJ1-1; a possible D gene is TRBD1 (6 bases). Sequenced material: peripheral blood. This TCR was sampled from a man aged 40-55 years with active or convalescent COVID-19. CDR3 sequence reads: CASSFSRQVEAFF. CDR3 sequence (DNA): TGTGCCAGCAGTTTCTCTCGACAGGTCGAAGCTTTCTTT.